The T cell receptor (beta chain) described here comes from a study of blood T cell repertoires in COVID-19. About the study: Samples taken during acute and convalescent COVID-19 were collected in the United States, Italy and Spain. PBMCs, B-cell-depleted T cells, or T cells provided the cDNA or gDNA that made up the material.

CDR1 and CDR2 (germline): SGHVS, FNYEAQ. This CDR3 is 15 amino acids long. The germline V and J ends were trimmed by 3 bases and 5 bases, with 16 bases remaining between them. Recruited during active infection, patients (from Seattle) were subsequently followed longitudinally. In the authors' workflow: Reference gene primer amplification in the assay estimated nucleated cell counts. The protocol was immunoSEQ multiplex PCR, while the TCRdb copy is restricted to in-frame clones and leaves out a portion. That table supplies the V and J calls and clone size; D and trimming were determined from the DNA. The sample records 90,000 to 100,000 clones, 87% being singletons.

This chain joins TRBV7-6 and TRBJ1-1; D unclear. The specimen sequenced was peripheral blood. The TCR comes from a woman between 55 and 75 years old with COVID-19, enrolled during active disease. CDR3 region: CASSFFSNAETEAFF. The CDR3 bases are TGTGCCAGCAGCTTTTTCTCCAACGCGGAGACTGAAGCTTTCTTT.